These 31 T cell receptor beta chains share one sample of origin, sequenced in a study of CD8 T cells in ankylosing spondylitis. Via MiXCR, TCRdb re-called the 5' RACE reads, giving one row per CDR3 protein. The sample includes 750,000 to 850,000 distinct CDR3 sequences, about 12% of them seen just once. General observations from the study: It appeared that ankylosing spondylitis blood was characterized by a TCR beta motif of about 8 highly homologous variants.

Antigens of these TCRs are unknown. The sample comprised blood, either unsorted or a sorted T cell fraction (not recorded which). These TCRs come from a male donor with ankylosing spondylitis.

This clonotype was seen only a few times. Here the CDR3 reads CASSPLDRGGYTF. CDR3 sequence (DNA): TGTGCCAGCTCACCACTGGACAGGGGTGGCTACACCTTC. The chain couples TRBV18 to TRBJ1-2; 9 bases match TRBD1. Germline V gene sequence: CDR1 KGHSH, CDR2 LQKENI. The CDR3 is 13 residues long. The V segment lost 1 base and the J segment 7 bases; nucleotides outside the gene matches: 1.

There are a few counts of this clonotype. The chain combines TRBV4-2 with TRBJ2-1, with 11 bases aligning to TRBD2. Germline CDR1 and CDR2: LGHNA and YNFKEQ. Germline trimming cut 3 bases from V and 5 bases from J; bases unmatched to any gene: 6. The CDR3 has 16 amino acids. This CDR3 reads CASSQVTSGIDNEQFF. In nucleotides, the CDR3 is TGTGCCAGCAGCCAGGTGACTAGCGGGATTGACAATGAGCAGTTCTTC.

This clonotype has only a few counts. CDR3 DNA sequence: TGCGCCAGCAGCGGTACAGGGTTACGGTCCTACGAGCAGTACTTC. The encoded protein is CASSGTGLRSYEQYF. The chain uses TRBV5-1 and TRBJ2-7; tentatively, D is TRBD1 (6 bases). CDR1 and CDR2 from the germline V gene are SGHRS and YFSETQ. This CDR3 has 15 residues. V lost 4 bases and J 1 base, leaving 15 bases between the germline ends.

This chain connects TRBV20-1 to TRBJ1-2; TRBD1 agrees at 9 bases. The V segment lost 3 bases and the J segment 2 bases; nucleotides outside the gene matches: 4. Germline loops: CDR1 DFQATT, CDR2 SNEGSKA (reference sequence). The CDR3 length is 14 residues. The DNA for the CDR3 is TGCAGTGCTAGGGGGGACAGGGAAAACTATGGCTACACCTTC. Its translation is CSARGDRENYGYTF.

This clonotype was found many times. The J gene is TRBJ1-2, the V gene TRBV20-1; no clear D gene. The CDR3 extends over 12 amino acids. Germline CDR1 reads DFQATT; CDR2 reads SNEGSKA (reference sequence). Trimming removed 6 bases from V and 0 bases from J, with 8 bases in between. The CDR3 region is CSARTPNYGYTF. CDR3 DNA: TGCAGTGCGCGGACCCCTAACTATGGCTACACCTTC.

The chain has TRBV10-3 and TRBJ2-2; TRBD1 agrees at 8 bases. The CDR3 covers 13 residues. The ends lost 8 bases at V and 4 bases at J; junction bases unmatched: 3. CDR1 ENHRY and CDR2 SYGVKD come from the germline V gene. The CDR3 DNA is TGTGCCATCGACAGGGGACGCACCGGGGAGCTGTTTTTT. It codes for CAIDRGRTGELFF.

The J gene is TRBJ2-1, the V gene TRBV7-2; 9 nucleotides match TRBD2. After removal of 7 bases from V and 4 bases from J, the junction contained 8 bases not matched to a gene. The length of the CDR3 is 15 residues. CDR1 and CDR2 from the germline V gene are SGHTA and FQGNSA. The CDR3 here is CASNPGLASYNEQFF. The CDR3 DNA sequence: TGTGCCAGCAACCCTGGACTAGCGTCTTACAATGAGCAGTTCTTC.

The CDR3 nucleotides read TGCAGTGCTAGAATGGCTAGCGGGTCCGGGGATACGCAGTATTTT. Its translation: CSARMASGSGDTQYF. The V and J genes are TRBV20-1 and TRBJ2-3; 8 bases are shared with TRBD2. V shed 2 bases, J shed 6 bases, and the junction held 10 bases outside the gene matches. The CDR3 sequence is 15 residues long. Germline CDR1 is DFQATT and CDR2 is SNEGSKA (reference sequence).

This clonotype was detected only a few times. The CDR3, as DNA: TGCGCCAGCAGCTTTGCGGTAGCGTCCGGGGAGCTGTTTTTT. Translating gives CASSFAVASGELFF. The rearrangement links TRBV5-1 to TRBJ2-2; a weak D match, TRBD2 (5 bases). Germline V CDR1 and CDR2: SGHRS, YFSETQ. There are 14 residues in the CDR3. V lost 2 bases to trimming and J lost 6 bases, with 11 bases between them.

The gene calls are TRBV12-3 or TRBV12-4 and TRBJ2-7, with 7 bases that match TRBD1. This CDR3 is built from 14 residues. Germline trimming cut 6 bases from V and 6 bases from J; bases unmatched to any gene: 11. The CDR3 sequence: CASRMMTGLGEQYF. The CDR3 DNA is TGTGCCAGCAGGATGATGACAGGGTTGGGCGAGCAGTACTTC.

This clonotype was detected many times. The chain links TRBV7-2 to TRBJ1-4, with D perhaps matching TRBD1 (6 bases). This CDR3 region has 13 residues. Trimming removed 0 bases at V and 12 bases at J, with 11 bases between. The germline V gene has CDR1 SGHTA and CDR2 FQGNSA. The CDR3 region has the DNA TGTGCCAGCAGCTTAGCGAACAGGGATGAACTGTTTTTT. Translation gives CASSLANRDELFF.

Written as DNA, the CDR3 is TGCAGCGGCCGGGACAGGGAACTCACAGATACGCAGTATTTT. It codes for CSGRDRELTDTQYF. This sequence joins TRBV29-1 and TRBJ2-3; 9 nucleotides agree with TRBD1. The CDR3 spans 14 residues. CDR1 is SQVTM and CDR2 is ANQGSEA in the germline V gene. The V and J ends lost 7 bases and 2 bases, in that order; junction bases with no gene match: 7.

This chain uses TRBV18 with TRBJ2-1; tentatively, D is TRBD1 (6 bases). From germline, CDR1 is KGHSH and CDR2 LQKENI. The CDR3 is 15 residues long. The ends were cut back, 3 bases at V and 2 bases at J, with 11 bases in the middle. The CDR3, as DNA: TGTGCCAGCTCACCTACAGGGAATACCTACAATGAGCAGTTCTTC. Protein: CASSPTGNTYNEQFF.

In DNA, the CDR3 is TGTGCCAGCAGCTTGCCGACAGGGGGCGCGGAGACCCAGTACTTC. This sequence encodes CASSLPTGGAETQYF. The chain couples TRBV7-9 to TRBJ2-5; 10 bases are shared with TRBD1. The germline V gene has CDR1 SEHNR and CDR2 FQNEAQ (reference sequence). The CDR3 consists of 15 residues. V was clipped by 3 bases and J by 5 bases; unmatched bases: 6.

V and J are TRBV5-5 and TRBJ1-6, with unresolved D. The CDR3 has 17 residues. From germline, CDR1 is SGHKS and CDR2 YYEKEE (reference sequence). Trimming left V 0 bases short and J 2 bases short, with 12 bases between. This CDR3 is CASSLAEPYPYNSPLHF. The CDR3 DNA reads as TGTGCCAGCAGCTTGGCGGAGCCTTACCCCTATAATTCACCCCTCCACTTT.

The sample holds a few counts of this clonotype. CDR3 residues: CASSLDVAVNGGTQYF. The CDR3 region has the DNA TGTGCCAGCAGCTTAGATGTTGCGGTGAACGGGGGCACGCAGTATTTT. The rearrangement links TRBV7-8 to TRBJ2-3, with D tentatively TRBD1 or TRBD2 (6 bases each). Trimming pared 1 base from V and 9 bases from J, leaving 20 bases between. From germline, CDR1 is SGHVS and CDR2 FQNEAQ. The length of the CDR3 is 16 residues.

This clonotype was picked up a small number of times. The chain recombines TRBV28 with TRBJ1-5, with a weak D call TRBD1 (5 bases). Trimming shortened V by 6 bases and J by 5 bases, and 14 bases separated the two germline ends. Looked up from germline, CDR1 is MDHEN and CDR2 is SYDVKM. The CDR3 length is 14 residues. The CDR3 DNA sequence: TGTGCCAGCAGAAGCAGGGTCGGGGATCAGCCCCAGCATTTT. As protein: CASRSRVGDQPQHF.

This clonotype has ten or more counts. The rearrangement links TRBV10-3 to TRBJ2-5, with a possible D match to TRBD2 (5 bases). The CDR3 has 15 residues. V shed 4 bases and J shed 1 base, with 13 bases lying between them. Looked up from germline, CDR1 is ENHRY and CDR2 is SYGVKD. The CDR3 is CAISVGLPRQETQYF. CDR3 coding DNA: TGTGCCATCAGTGTCGGACTGCCCCGCCAAGAGACCCAGTACTTC.

This sequence joins TRBV11-2 and TRBJ2-3, with D possibly matching TRBD2 (6 bases). This CDR3 has 18 residues. Germline lookup yields CDR1 SGHAT and CDR2 FQNNGV. Deletions cut 0 bases from V and 2 bases from J, with 18 bases between. The CDR3 here is CASSLELTLAPYTDTQYF. CDR3 sequence (DNA): TGTGCCAGCAGCTTAGAACTAACTCTAGCGCCATACACAGATACGCAGTATTTT.

This clonotype turned up a few times. The chain combines TRBV20-1 with TRBJ1-2, with TRBD1 matching over 9 bases. The germline V gene encodes CDR1 DFQATT and CDR2 SNEGSKA (reference sequence). This CDR3 comprises 14 residues. The J segment lost 7 bases and the V segment lost 5 bases, leaving 11 bases of the junction unmatched. CDR3: CSARPGQGLLGYTF. CDR3 sequence (DNA): TGCAGTGCTCGTCCGGGACAGGGACTACTTGGCTACACCTTC.

In this sample, this clonotype turned up many times. The rearrangement uses TRBV20-1 and TRBJ2-1; D not certain. Germline CDR1 reads DFQATT; CDR2 reads SNEGSKA (reference sequence). This CDR3 is built from 11 residues. Trimming left V 1 base short and J 8 bases short, with 6 bases between. CDR3 sequence: CSARVGDEQFF. The CDR3 DNA is TGCAGTGCTAGAGTTGGGGATGAGCAGTTCTTC.

V and J are TRBV24-1 and TRBJ1-2; D ambiguous. The length of the CDR3 is 16 residues. The V gene lost 0 bases and the J gene lost 5 bases, with 15 bases spanning the gap. Germline CDR1 and CDR2: KGHDR and SFDVKD. The CDR3 coding sequence is TGTGCCACCAGTGATTTGCAGAAAAACGGATTTTATGGCTACACCTTC. Protein product: CATSDLQKNGFYGYTF.

This clonotype was found a few times. The chain recombines TRBV25-1 with TRBJ2-7; 7 bases line up with TRBD1. The V segment lost 4 bases and the J segment 2 bases; nucleotides outside the gene matches: 8. The V gene's germline CDR1 is MGHDK and CDR2 SYGVNS. The CDR3 is 15 amino acids. CDR3 amino acids: CASSGGTEFAYEQYF. The CDR3 DNA follows: TGTGCCAGCAGTGGGGGGACAGAGTTCGCCTACGAGCAGTACTTC.

This clonotype was detected many times. The chain joins TRBV20-1 to TRBJ2-7, with D unresolved. The V gene lost 5 bases and the J gene lost 2 bases, with 13 bases spanning the gap. The CDR3 is 13 residues long. Germline lookup yields CDR1 DFQATT and CDR2 SNEGSKA (reference sequence). Written as DNA, the CDR3 is TGCAGTGCTCATCGGGTTAGAACCTACGAGCAGTACTTC. As protein: CSAHRVRTYEQYF.

This clonotype was detected many times. V is TRBV20-1 and J is TRBJ2-3, with D possibly matching TRBD2 (5 bases). Trimming pared 3 bases from V and 4 bases from J, leaving 8 bases between. The V gene's germline CDR1 is DFQATT and CDR2 SNEGSKA (reference sequence). The CDR3 contains 12 residues. CDR3 in amino acids: CSASPSPDTQYF. Here the CDR3 DNA reads TGCAGTGCTAGTCCTAGCCCAGATACGCAGTATTTT.

This clonotype was seen at least ten times. This sequence joins TRBV20-1 and TRBJ2-7; 7 positions match TRBD2. With 6 bases clipped from V and 0 bases from J, the junction kept 17 bases outside the gene matches. CDR1 and CDR2 from the germline V gene are DFQATT and SNEGSKA (reference sequence). CDR3 length: 17 amino acids. This CDR3 is CSAISPLSSGRSYEQYF. DNA for the CDR3: TGCAGTGCCATTTCGCCCCTCTCTAGCGGCCGCTCCTACGAGCAGTACTTC.

In this sample, this clonotype turned up a few times. The chain joins TRBV10-2 to TRBJ2-7; D assignment may be TRBD1 or TRBD2 (5 bases each). The CDR3 is 14 residues long. Between the trimmed V and J ends, which lost 3 bases and 7 bases, there was a span of 16 bases. Germline loops: CDR1 WSHSY, CDR2 SAAADI. The CDR3, as DNA: TGCGCCAGCAGTGACTCTCAGCGGTGGGGGGAGCAGTACTTC. This codes for CASSDSQRWGEQYF.

The sample holds a few counts of this clonotype. V usage is TRBV29-1 and J usage is TRBJ2-3, with TRBD1 matching over 8 bases. V lost 4 bases to trimming and J lost 6 bases; unmatched junction nucleotides: 9. In germline, CDR1 is SQVTM, CDR2 ANQGSEA. This CDR3 spans 14 amino acids. The CDR3 loop reads CSVVRTGRFDTQYF. The CDR3 DNA follows: TGCAGCGTTGTTAGGACAGGGAGATTCGATACGCAGTATTTT.

V gene TRBV7-8 combines with J gene TRBJ2-7; 7 bases line up with TRBD1. This CDR3 contains 16 residues. The ends lost 1 base at V and 5 bases at J; junction bases unmatched: 11. CDR1 and CDR2 from the germline V gene are SGHVS and FQNEAQ. CDR3 DNA: TGTGCCAGCAGCTTAGGATGGGGGCAGGGGACAGACGAGCAGTACTTC. Its protein product is CASSLGWGQGTDEQYF. Using reference TRBV7-8 and TRBJ2-7 for the parts outside the CDR3, the full variable domain is GAGVSQSPRYKVAKRGQDVALRCDPISGHVSLFWYQQALGQGPEFLTYFQNEAQLDKSGLPSDRFFAERPEGSVSTLKIQRTQQEDSAVYLCASSLGWGQGTDEQYFGPGTRLTVT.

The chain is built from TRBV5-6 and TRBJ2-5; D gene ambiguous. Trimming removed 2 bases at V and 5 bases at J, with 10 bases between. The germline V gene encodes CDR1 SGHDT and CDR2 YYEEEE. CDR3 length: 13 residues. The CDR3 coding sequence is TGTGCCAGCAGCTTAGTAGCATTGGAGACCCAGTACTTC. Translated: CASSLVALETQYF.

This sequence joins TRBV5-1 and TRBJ2-7, with D maybe TRBD2 (6 bases). Looked up from germline, CDR1 is SGHRS and CDR2 is YFSETQ. The V gene lost 0 bases and the J gene lost 6 bases, with 16 bases spanning the gap. The CDR3 length is 15 residues. The CDR3 DNA follows: TGCGCCAGCAGCTTGGGCATGCCGGGAGTCTCCGAGCAGTACTTC. Its protein is CASSLGMPGVSEQYF.